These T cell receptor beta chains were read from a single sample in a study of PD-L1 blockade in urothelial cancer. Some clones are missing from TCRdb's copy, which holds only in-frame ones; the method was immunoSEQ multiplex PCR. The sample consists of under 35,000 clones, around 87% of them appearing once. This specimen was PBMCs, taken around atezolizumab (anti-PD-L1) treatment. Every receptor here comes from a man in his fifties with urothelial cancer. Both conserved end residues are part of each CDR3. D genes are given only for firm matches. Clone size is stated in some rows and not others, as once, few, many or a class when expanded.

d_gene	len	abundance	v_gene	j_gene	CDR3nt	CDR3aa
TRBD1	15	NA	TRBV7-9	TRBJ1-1	TGTGCCAGCAGCCCACGCACAGGGGGCGCATCTGAAGCTTTCTTT	CASSPRTGGASEAFF
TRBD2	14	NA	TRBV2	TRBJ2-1	TGTGCCAAGGGACTAGCGGGGCTGGGGAATGAGCAGTTCTTC	CAKGLAGLGNEQFF
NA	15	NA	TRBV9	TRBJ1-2	TGTGCCAGCAGCGTAGATCAGGTGACGGTCTATGGCTACACCTTC	CASSVDQVTVYGYTF
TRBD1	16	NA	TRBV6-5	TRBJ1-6	TGTGCCAGCAGTTACGCCGGGACAGGGTTGGATTCACCCCTCCACTTT	CASSYAGTGLDSPLHF
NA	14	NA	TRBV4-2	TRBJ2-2	TGTGCCAGCAGCCAAGAGGGGACAACCGGGGAGCTGTTTTTT	CASSQEGTTGELFF
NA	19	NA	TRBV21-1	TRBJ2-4	TGTGCCAGCAGCAAAGATCATGATATTCAGGCAGTAGCCAAAAACATTCAGTACTTC	CASSKDHDIQAVAKNIQYF
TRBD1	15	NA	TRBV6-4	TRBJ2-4	TGTGCCAGCAGTGGAGGGGGCGAGTCCAAAAACATTCAGTACTTC	CASSGGGESKNIQYF
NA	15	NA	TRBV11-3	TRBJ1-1	TGTGCCAGCAGCTTAAACGGGGGGGTAGACACTGAAGCTTTCTTT	CASSLNGGVDTEAFF
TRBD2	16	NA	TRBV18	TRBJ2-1	TGTGCCAGCTCACCACCCAGCGGGAGTCGTTACAATGAGCAGTTCTTC	CASSPPSGSRYNEQFF
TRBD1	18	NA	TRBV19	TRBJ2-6	TGTGCCAGTACCCCAGGGGGCAGCGCACGCTCTGGGGCCAACGTCCTGACTTTC	CASTPGGSARSGANVLTF
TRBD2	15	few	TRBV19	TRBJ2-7	TGTGCCAGTAGTACAGCGGGAGGACGGTCCTACGAGCAGTACTTC	CASSTAGGRSYEQYF
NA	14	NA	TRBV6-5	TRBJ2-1	TGTGCCAGCAGTTACTCGCGGGGATACAATGAGCAGTTCTTC	CASSYSRGYNEQFF
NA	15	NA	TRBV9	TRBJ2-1	TGTGCCAGCAGCGTAGAGGGGAGGCCCTACAATGAGCAGTTCTTC	CASSVEGRPYNEQFF
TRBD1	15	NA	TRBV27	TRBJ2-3	TGTGCCAGCAGCCTCCGGGACAGGGGCGCAGATACGCAGTATTTT	CASSLRDRGADTQYF
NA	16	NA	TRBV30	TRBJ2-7	TGTGCCTGGAACGAAGCCCCAGGGATCAGCTCCTACGAGCAGTACTTC	CAWNEAPGISSYEQYF
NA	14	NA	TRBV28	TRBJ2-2	TGTGCCAGCAGGGGGCAGCAGAACACCGGGGAGCTGTTTTTT	CASRGQQNTGELFF
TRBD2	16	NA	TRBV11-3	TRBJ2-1	TGTGCCAGCAGCTTAGACAGCGGGAGGGTCTACAATGAGCAGTTCTTC	CASSLDSGRVYNEQFF
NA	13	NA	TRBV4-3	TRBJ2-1	TGCGCCAGCAGCCAAGGGAGTTACAATGAGCAGTTCTTC	CASSQGSYNEQFF